This T cell receptor beta chain was profiled in a study of cytomegalovirus exposure and HLA in healthy donors. Study-wide points: Data from an earlier analysis indicated that most TCR beta V segments were productive either about 90% or about 30% of the time. On later analysis, the bulk of CMV-associated TCR beta chains appeared to be HLA-restricted.

V gave up 5 bases and J gave up 6 bases, with 13 bases separating them. CDR3 size: 13 residues. CDR1 SGHVS and CDR2 FQNEAQ come from the germline V gene. With respect to this clone: What it binds is unknown.

13 Jbeta primers and 60 Vbeta primers were used for the PCR. The method was immunoSEQ multiplex PCR; TCRdb's version includes in-frame clones alone and lacks a portion of them. The data contain over 60,000 clones, roughly four fifths of them singletons. The receptor was isolated from a woman aged 25 to 39 in good health and CMV-seropositive. Specimen: PBMCs. The V and J genes are TRBV7-8 and TRBJ1-2; tentative D call: TRBD1 (6 bases). CDR3 DNA: TGTGCCAGCAGCCCTTGGACAGAGGATGGCTACACCTTC. Translated, it gives CASSPWTEDGYTF. The full variable domain, in which reference TRBV7-8 and TRBJ1-2 provide the parts outside the CDR3, is GAGVSQSPRYKVAKRGQDVALRCDPISGHVSLFWYQQALGQGPEFLTYFQNEAQLDKSGLPSDRFFAERPEGSVSTLKIQRTQQEDSAVYLCASSPWTEDGYTFGSGTRLTVV.